What follows are 17 T cell receptor beta chains derived from one specimen sequenced in a study of blood T cell repertoires in COVID-19. This table comes from immunoSEQ multiplex PCR, and its TCRdb copy is limited to in-frame clones, with some not included. The sample carries about 280,000 clones, 90% recorded once. The sample consisted of PBMCs or T cells enriched from blood (not recorded which). The receptors originated from a young woman with acute COVID-19.

The CDR3: CASSYQENTEAFF. The CDR3 bases are TGTGCCAGCAGCTATCAGGAGAACACTGAAGCTTTCTTT. The chain links TRBV11-3 to TRBJ1-1; D is unclear. With 4 bases removed from V and 1 base from J, the gap between germline ends came to 7 bases. The CDR3 runs to 13 residues. CDR1 is SGHNT and CDR2 is YENEEA in the germline V gene.

V gene TRBV6-1 combines with J gene TRBJ2-5; 7 bases line up with TRBD2. Losses at the gene ends were 4 bases for V and 2 bases for J; bases not matched to a gene: 10. Germline loops: CDR1 MNHNS, CDR2 SASEGT. The CDR3 length is 16 residues. The CDR3 region has the DNA TGTGCCAGCAGTGTAGGTGGGGGAGGGCCACAAGAGACCCAGTACTTC. Its translation is CASSVGGGGPQETQYF.

The chain carries TRBV5-5 and TRBJ1-2, with D tentatively TRBD1 (5 bases). CDR3 length: 15 residues. Germline loops: CDR1 SGHKS, CDR2 YYEKEE (reference sequence). Trimming left V 6 bases short and J 5 bases short, with 20 bases between. The CDR3 sequence is CASTPLDGGRYGYTF. The DNA for the CDR3 is TGTGCCAGCACTCCCCTTGATGGGGGGAGGTATGGCTACACCTTC.

The rearrangement uses TRBV6-5 and TRBJ2-7; D might be TRBD2 (5 bases). CDR3 size: 12 residues. V was clipped by 3 bases and J by 7 bases, with 10 bases between them. Germline CDR1 is MNHEY and CDR2 is SVGAGI. DNA for the CDR3: TGTGCCAGCAGTTATCCCACGGGGGAGCAGTACTTC. It encodes CASSYPTGEQYF.

This chain uses TRBV29-1 with TRBJ2-4, with TRBD1 identical over 8 bases. V shed 6 bases and J 7 bases; nucleotides not matched to a gene: 5. The length of the CDR3 is 12 residues. Germline CDR1 SQVTM, CDR2 ANQGSEA. The CDR3 sequence is CSVKTGVNIQYF. In DNA form, the CDR3 reads TGCAGCGTAAAGACAGGGGTGAACATTCAGTACTTC.

This clone was detected only a few times. This chain links TRBV5-1 with TRBJ2-7; 7 nucleotides match TRBD2. Germline values: CDR1 SGHRS, CDR2 YFSETQ. The CDR3 consists of 12 residues. The trim removed 4 bases at V and 6 bases at J, leaving 4 bases unmatched. CDR3 DNA: TGCGCCAGCAGCAGGACTAGTGGCGAGCAGTACTTC. It codes for CASSRTSGEQYF.

The chain employs TRBV30 and TRBJ2-7, with 9 bases that match TRBD1. V trimming: 2 bases; J trimming: 3 bases; junction bases outside the gene matches: 8. The CDR3 is 15 amino acids. The germline V gene encodes CDR1 GTSNPN and CDR2 SVGIG (reference sequence). CDR3 region: CAWSPGQGRVYEQYF. The DNA of the CDR3 is TGTGCCTGGAGTCCAGGACAGGGGAGGGTCTACGAGCAGTACTTC.

This clone has a single count. V gene TRBV12-5 combines with J gene TRBJ2-1, with 13 bases lining up with TRBD2. The germline V gene encodes CDR1 LGHNT and CDR2 FRNRAP. The CDR3 runs to 21 residues. The V gene end was trimmed by 0 bases and the J gene end by 0 bases; junction bases not matched to a gene: 11. The CDR3 sequence is CASGLVPNTRTSGSSYNEQFF. CDR3 nucleotides: TGTGCTAGTGGTTTGGTACCGAATACGAGGACTAGCGGGAGCTCCTACAATGAGCAGTTCTTC.

The V gene is TRBV25-1, the J gene TRBJ2-7, with D possibly TRBD2 on 5 matching bases. In germline, CDR1 is MGHDK, CDR2 SYGVNS. CDR3 length equals 11 residues. V gave up 6 bases and J gave up 7 bases, with 10 bases separating them. The CDR3 nucleotides are TGTGCCAGCAGCTCCGGGGTTGAGCAGTACTTC. This encodes CASSSGVEQYF.

V usage is TRBV2 and J usage is TRBJ2-2; the D gene is possibly TRBD2 (6 bases). The CDR3 spans 11 residues. The germline gives CDR1 SNHLY, CDR2 FYNNEI. The germline V and J ends were trimmed by 10 bases and 8 bases, with 11 bases remaining between them. CDR3 DNA sequence: TGTGCCATCGCCCGGGGGGGGGAGCTGTTTTTT. This translates into CAIARGGELFF.

The chain employs TRBV5-1 and TRBJ1-3; D gene uncertain. The CDR3 is 18 residues long. V lost 0 bases to trimming and J lost 0 bases, with 16 bases between them. CDR1 SGHRS and CDR2 YFSETQ come from the germline V gene. CDR3 amino acids: CASSLAGIVGDSGNTIYF. CDR3 nucleotide sequence: TGCGCCAGCAGCTTGGCGGGTATAGTCGGGGACTCTGGAAACACCATATATTTT.

The chain employs TRBV18 and TRBJ2-3; TRBD2 agrees at 8 bases. The CDR3 loop spans 16 amino acids. Trimming cost V 1 base and J 3 bases; bases outside gene matches: 6. The germline V gene encodes CDR1 KGHSH and CDR2 LQKENI. CDR3 sequence: CASSPRQLAATDTQYF. The CDR3, as DNA: TGTGCCAGCTCACCACGTCAACTAGCGGCAACAGATACGCAGTATTTT.

The gene calls are TRBV20-1 and TRBJ2-1; TRBD2 matches at 14 bases. Germline-derived CDR1 and CDR2 are DFQATT and SNEGSKA (reference sequence). Unmatched junction bases numbered 17, after V lost 3 bases and J lost 10 bases. The CDR3 has 18 residues. The CDR3: CSASRVLAGTSGSREQFF. In nucleotides, the CDR3 is TGCAGTGCTAGTCGGGTCCTAGCCGGGACTAGCGGGAGTCGGGAGCAGTTCTTC.

This sequence joins TRBV4-1 and TRBJ2-5; 8 bases fit TRBD1. The CDR3 length is 17 residues. CDR1 is MGHRA and CDR2 is YSYEKL in the germline V gene. After removal of 4 bases from V and 4 bases from J, the junction contained 14 bases not matched to a gene. In DNA form, the CDR3 reads TGCGCCAGCAGCCGAGGACAGGGAACTCTGATAGGAGAGACCCAGTACTTC. This encodes CASSRGQGTLIGETQYF.

This sequence joins TRBV28 and TRBJ2-4, with 7 bases that match TRBD2. CDR1 and CDR2 (germline): MDHEN, SYDVKM. This CDR3 region has 16 residues. V was pared by 2 bases and J by 2 bases, with 6 bases of the junction left unmatched. The CDR3 DNA sequence: TGTGCCAGCAGTTTAAGTTCAGGGACTACCAAAAACATTCAGTACTTC. This gives the protein CASSLSSGTTKNIQYF.

V gene TRBV3-1 (or the pseudogene TRBV3-2) combines with J gene TRBJ1-5, with D unresolved. The CDR3 has 16 residues. V was cut by 7 bases and J by 0 bases, with 16 bases left in between. The germline CDR1 and CDR2 sequences are LGHDT and YNNKEL (reference sequence). The DNA of the CDR3 is TGTGCCAGCACCCACAAAAACAGCTATAGCAATCAGCCCCAGCATTTT. Its protein product is CASTHKNSYSNQPQHF.

This clone was seen only once. The chain uses TRBV29-1 and TRBJ1-2; 7 nucleotides agree with TRBD1. This CDR3 has 14 amino acids. Germline V gene data show CDR1 as SQVTM and CDR2 as ANQGSEA. V lost 4 bases, J lost 2 bases, and 7 bases stayed unmatched. The CDR3 region has the DNA TGCAGCGTTGGAGACACAGGGGTGAACTATGGCTACACCTTC. The encoded protein is CSVGDTGVNYGYTF.